This is a list of T cell receptor beta chains from one sample in a study of beta chain features in type 1 diabetes. This table comes from immunoSEQ multiplex PCR, and its TCRdb copy is limited to in-frame clones, with some not included. Among a few hundred thousand clones listed, approximately 15% were seen once. Sequences were obtained from naive CD4+ T cells from blood. All receptors come from a man younger than 45 with type 1 diabetes. CDR3s include the opening cysteine and the closing phenylalanine or tryptophan. Each record gives: J gene, V gene, clone size, CDR3 protein. Clone size is not always given. Where it is, it says once, few, many or a class for expanded clones.

J: TRBJ2-1; V: TRBV6-4; size: few; CDR3: CASSDYYRGRNEQFF
J: TRBJ2-1; V: TRBV5-1; size: few; CDR3: CASRTSGGASYNEQFF
J: TRBJ2-7; V: TRBV5-4; size: .; CDR3: CASSLGRTGDYEQYF
J: TRBJ2-1; V: TRBV6-5; size: few; CDR3: CASTPAGVGPNEQFF
J: TRBJ1-2; V: TRBV4-1; size: .; CDR3: CASSPGGTERYGYTF
J: TRBJ1-2; V: TRBV30; size: few; CDR3: CAWSSRGRRVPPYGYTF
J: TRBJ2-7; V: TRBV27; size: .; CDR3: CASSPGLGGVSYEQYF
J: TRBJ2-3; V: TRBV10-1; size: few; CDR3: CASSDFGLAGGTDTQYF
J: TRBJ2-7; V: TRBV18; size: .; CDR3: CASSPPTASSYEQYF
J: TRBJ2-1; V: TRBV21-1; size: few; CDR3: CASTRPGAEQEQFF
J: TRBJ1-4; V: TRBV7-9; size: .; CDR3: CASSLFTEAEKLFF
J: TRBJ2-5; V: TRBV30; size: .; CDR3: CAQEGLEETQYF
J: TRBJ2-7; V: TRBV27; size: .; CDR3: CASRQGASYEQYF
J: TRBJ2-2; V: TRBV11-2; size: .; CDR3: CASSLRGYNTGELFF
J: TRBJ1-5; V: TRBV21-1; size: few; CDR3: CANTGRVCNQPQHF
J: TRBJ1-2; V: TRBV19; size: few; CDR3: CASGGAGDGYTF
J: TRBJ2-1; V: TRBV5-4; size: .; CDR3: CASSSGLAGDSEQFF
J: TRBJ2-1; V: TRBV19; size: .; CDR3: CATRRQGADEQFF
J: TRBJ2-5; V: TRBV7-2; size: .; CDR3: CASSSTRDYQETQYF
J: TRBJ1-1; V: TRBV5-6; size: .; CDR3: CASSSGYRGDTEAFF
J: TRBJ1-5; V: TRBV5-1; size: few; CDR3: CASSLDPGGGDQPQHF
J: TRBJ2-2; V: TRBV10-3; size: .; CDR3: CAISESPGVGELFF
J: TRBJ1-2; V: TRBV11-1; size: few; CDR3: CASSPQTSGYTF
J: TRBJ1-5; V: TRBV7-2; size: .; CDR3: CASSAHRELNQPQHF
J: TRBJ1-4; V: TRBV6-5; size: .; CDR3: CASSYSTGGGEKLFF
J: TRBJ2-3; V: TRBV7-8; size: .; CDR3: CASSFLREVTDTQYF
J: TRBJ2-3; V: TRBV6-5; size: .; CDR3: CASKAGTDTQYF
J: TRBJ2-3; V: TRBV6-1; size: .; CDR3: CASSGLAGRYSTDTQYF
J: TRBJ2-3; V: TRBV7-6; size: few; CDR3: CASSLASRDTLYF
J: TRBJ1-2; V: TRBV2; size: .; CDR3: CASSLRSSGTHGYTF
J: TRBJ2-7; V: TRBV18; size: .; CDR3: CASSPQEASYEQYF
J: TRBJ2-1; V: TRBV5-1; size: few; CDR3: CASSRDRPYNEQFF
J: TRBJ1-5; V: TRBV28; size: few; CDR3: CASSPGQSRVSQHF
J: TRBJ2-3; V: TRBV5-1; size: .; CDR3: CASSHGSGVDTQYF
J: TRBJ2-5; V: TRBV5-4; size: once; CDR3: CASSPNSGGAEETQYF
J: TRBJ2-5; V: TRBV5-1; size: .; CDR3: CASSLEGTSGETQYF
J: TRBJ2-5; V: TRBV25-1; size: .; CDR3: CASSDESGRAPQETQYF
J: TRBJ2-7; V: TRBV4-1; size: .; CDR3: CASSQGQGGSYEQYF
J: TRBJ1-2; V: TRBV27; size: .; CDR3: CASSLRNRDYGYTF
J: TRBJ2-1; V: TRBV19; size: few; CDR3: CASSGSAGTSGRLYNEQFF
J: TRBJ1-2; V: TRBV7-9; size: .; CDR3: CASSLDQSTSYTF
J: TRBJ2-5; V: TRBV5-1; size: few; CDR3: CASSLGREETQYF
J: TRBJ2-7; V: TRBV4-1; size: few; CDR3: CASSQGQGPSNEQYF
J: TRBJ1-2; V: TRBV6-1; size: .; CDR3: CASSGENRTGKSGYTF
J: TRBJ2-5; V: TRBV2; size: few; CDR3: CASTKRPQETQYF
J: TRBJ1-2; V: TRBV5-4; size: .; CDR3: CASKDVGSNYGYTF